This T cell receptor beta chain appears in the sequencing data of a study of cytomegalovirus exposure and HLA in healthy donors. Study-wide results and caveats: A later analysis reported that several of the most significant clusters appeared to be linked to common viral pathogens, among them Epstein-Barr virus. Rarity marked most TCR sequences, yet some public TCRs occurred in many donors. Presence/absence results assume similar sequencing depth per donor, which may not hold.

CDR3 length: 15 residues. Germline CDR1 SGHNT, CDR2 YENEEA. V gave up 3 bases and J gave up 2 bases; unmatched junction bases: 7. For this clone: Its antigen is unknown.

Researchers ran the PCR with 60 Vbeta and 13 Jbeta primers. Assay used: immunoSEQ multiplex PCR; TCRdb lists only in-frame clones, some missing. The data hold under 300,000 clones, with approximately 84% observed a single time. The rearrangement links TRBV11-3 to TRBJ2-7, with 7 bases that match TRBD2. The sample was PBMCs. The TCR originated in a woman aged 40 to 50 in good health and CMV-seropositive. As DNA, the CDR3 is TGTGCCAGCAGCTTCGGGGGAGGGCCAGCCTACGAGCAGTACTTC. Its protein product is CASSFGGGPAYEQYF. Based on the CDR3 plus reference TRBV11-3 and TRBJ2-7, the full variable domain is EAGVVQSPRYKIIEKKQPVAFWCNPISGHNTLYWYLQNLGQGPELLIRYENEEAVDDSQLPKDRFSAERLKGVDSTLKIQPAELGDSAVYLCASSFGGGPAYEQYFGPGTRLTVT.